What follows is one T cell receptor beta chain and its context. No cognate antigen has been identified for it. No base qualities exist here, and no much larger clone lies one base off it. This record comes from a study of response to subunit inactivated influenza vaccine (dated by TCRdb to the late 2010s). For the wider study: Deep quantitative T cell receptor repertoire profiling was used in the study to track responses to a trivalent subunit inactivated influenza vaccine.

Receptor amplification or capture employed RT-PCR. TCRdb lists the instrument as Illumina HiSeq 2500. Using fastp trimming at Q25 and MiXCR clonotype assembly, TCRdb reanalyzed the public sequencing data and kept in-frame beta chains. One record per CDR3 amino acid sequence lists the most common genes and DNA. This sample gives 800,000 to 1,000,000 distinct CDR3 sequences in total; 21% of them show up just once. Roughly 10% of the sample is taken by the ten largest. Overall study outcomes, separate from this receptor: The authors proposed that each seasonal influenza vaccination may bring in only a limited number of new T cells.

The germline V end is reduced by 2 bases and the J end by 4 bases; junction bases left unmatched: 5. CDR3 length: 14 amino acids, cysteine to phenylalanine. Just CDR3 DNA is preserved here, 42 bases in frame from base 1. CDR1 is given as SGHKS and CDR2 as YYEKEE, both from the germline V gene (reference sequence). The V and J segments used are TRBV5-5 and TRBJ1-1, with 7 central nucleotides matching TRBD1. The receptor's source is a man aged 50 or older who received an inactivated influenza vaccine. Donor details come from another sample of the same person, matched by shared clones. Sequencing was performed on PBMCs from blood, taken roughly 5 days after vaccination. The CDR3 sequence is CASSFRGRATEAFF. The sequence in DNA is TGTGCCAGCAGCTTTAGGGGGCGCGCCACTGAAGCTTTCTTT. Reference TRBV5-5 and TRBJ1-1 genes cover what lies past the CDR3, so the full variable domain is DAGVTQSPTHLIKTRGQQVTLRCSPISGHKSVSWYQQVLGQGPQFIFQYYEKEERGRGNFPDRFSARQFPNYSSELNVNALLLGDSALYLCASSFRGRATEAFFGQGTRLTVV.